Listed here are 13 T cell receptor beta chains from one sample, sequenced in a study of cytomegalovirus exposure and HLA in healthy donors. The repertoire was sequenced with immunoSEQ multiplex PCR; TCRdb's copy has only in-frame clones and lacks some. The sample contains roughly 220,000 clones, under 95% of which appear only once. Sequencing was done on a sample of PBMCs. All receptors derive from a woman aged 18-35 years in good health and CMV-seronegative.

V gene TRBV7-3 combines with J gene TRBJ1-1; D is uncertain. V was clipped by 4 bases and J by 5 bases, with 11 bases between them. This CDR3 is 13 amino acids long. Per the germline V gene, CDR1 is SGHTA and CDR2 is FQGTGA. The CDR3 loop reads CASSSPPGTEAFF. CDR3 bases: TGTGCCAGCAGCTCCCCCCCGGGGACTGAAGCTTTCTTT.

This chain joins TRBV29-1 and TRBJ1-4; D may be TRBD1 (5 bases). From germline, CDR1 is SQVTM and CDR2 ANQGSEA. This CDR3 is 16 amino acids long. Trimming took off 7 bases at V and 4 bases at J, with 22 bases between the two ends. The CDR3 is CSAGGRGRRDNEKLFF. The CDR3 nucleotides read TGCAGCGCCGGGGGGAGGGGACGCAGGGATAATGAAAAACTGTTTTTT.

This clone was counted a single time. At one boundary the junction diverges from the germline segment, which might be a read error. The chain joins TRBV5-5 to TRBJ2-7; 12 bases match TRBD2. This CDR3 is 14 amino acids long. Per germline, CDR1 SGHKS and CDR2 YYEKEE (reference sequence). CDR3 protein: CASSLALAGGDVTF. In nucleotides, the CDR3 is TGTGCCAGCAGCTTGGCACTAGCGGGAGGCGACGTCACCTTC.

J is TRBJ2-2 and V is TRBV28; a possible D gene is TRBD1 (6 bases). CDR3 size: 14 residues. The germline CDR1 and CDR2 sequences are MDHEN and SYDVKM. V shed 7 bases and J shed 8 bases, with 17 bases lying between them. CDR3 sequence reads: CASKRERGMGELFF. CDR3 DNA sequence: TGTGCCAGCAAAAGGGAAAGGGGGATGGGGGAGCTGTTTTTT.

V usage is TRBV4-1 and J usage is TRBJ1-1; 8 nucleotides agree with TRBD1. Germline V gives CDR1 MGHRA, CDR2 YSYEKL. Trimming at V came to 2 bases and at J to 10 bases, leaving 9 bases not matched to a gene. The CDR3 is 14 amino acids. CDR3 protein: CASSQTGTGSRAFF. CDR3 coding DNA: TGCGCCAGCAGCCAAACCGGGACAGGTTCTAGAGCTTTCTTT.

The J gene is TRBJ1-6, the V gene TRBV5-1; D gene ambiguous. Germline V gene sequence: CDR1 SGHRS, CDR2 YFSETQ. The CDR3 is made up of 14 amino acids. V dropped 5 bases and J dropped 7 bases, with 13 bases sitting between them. The CDR3 spells CASRLPRVNSPLHF. CDR3 nucleotides: TGCGCCAGCAGATTACCCCGGGTGAATTCACCCCTCCACTTT.

This clone was found once. The chain couples TRBV7-9 to TRBJ2-5; a possible D gene is TRBD1 (5 bases). Looked up from germline, CDR1 is SEHNR and CDR2 is FQNEAQ (reference sequence). V dropped 8 bases and J dropped 1 base, with 8 bases sitting between them. CDR3 length: 12 residues. The CDR3 DNA reads TGTGCCAGCGGGGCACTCCAAGAGACCCAGTACTTC. Translation: CASGALQETQYF.

V gene TRBV27 combines with J gene TRBJ2-2; D is perhaps TRBD2 (7 bases). This CDR3 is 17 amino acids long. Germline values: CDR1 MNHEY, CDR2 SMNVEV (reference sequence). The V and J ends lost 1 base and 5 bases respectively, with 17 bases between them. For the CDR3, the DNA is TGTGCCAGCAGTTTATGGAGCCTCGGGGGGCGAACCGGGGAGCTGTTTTTT. Its protein product is CASSLWSLGGRTGELFF.

This rearrangement joins TRBV10-1 to TRBJ2-7, with D perhaps matching TRBD1 (6 bases). Per the germline V gene, CDR1 is WNHNN and CDR2 is SYGVQD (reference sequence). This CDR3 is 12 amino acids long. V gave up 2 bases and J gave up 6 bases, with 8 bases separating them. The CDR3 reads CASSEQGREQYF. CDR3 in DNA: TGCGCCAGCAGTGAGCAGGGGCGCGAGCAGTACTTC.

The rearrangement joins TRBV5-1 to TRBJ2-3; TRBD2 is a possible D gene (5 bases). V lost 0 bases and J lost 0, with 11 bases in between. Germline CDR1 is SGHRS and CDR2 is YFSETQ. This CDR3 is 16 amino acids long. The CDR3 sequence is CASSLGLAASTDTQYF. As DNA, the CDR3 is TGCGCCAGCAGCTTGGGTCTAGCTGCTAGCACAGATACGCAGTATTTT.

The J gene is TRBJ2-5, the V gene TRBV7-7, with 8 bases lining up with TRBD2. The CDR3 spans 14 residues. V was clipped by 5 bases and J by 3 bases; unmatched bases: 5. Per the germline V gene, CDR1 is SSHAT and CDR2 is FNYEAQ (reference sequence). The CDR3 DNA reads TGTGCCAGCAGCCTTAGCGGGAAGGAAGAGACCCAGTACTTC. Its translation is CASSLSGKEETQYF.

The rearrangement joins TRBV19 to TRBJ2-7, with a weak D call TRBD2 (5 bases). The V end was cut by 5 bases, the J end by 3 bases, with 11 bases between. This CDR3 has 13 amino acids. Germline V gene sequence: CDR1 LNHDA, CDR2 SQIVND (reference sequence). The CDR3 here is CASSDGLGYEQYF. The CDR3 DNA is TGTGCCAGTAGTGATGGACTGGGCTACGAGCAGTACTTC.

The chain couples TRBV6-1 to TRBJ2-5; no reliable D call. The V end was cut by 4 bases, the J end by 5 bases, with 8 bases between. Germline CDR1 is MNHNS and CDR2 is SASEGT. This CDR3 region has 12 residues. The CDR3 sequence is CASSARSETQYF. The DNA for the CDR3 is TGTGCCAGCAGTGCTAGGTCGGAGACCCAGTACTTC.